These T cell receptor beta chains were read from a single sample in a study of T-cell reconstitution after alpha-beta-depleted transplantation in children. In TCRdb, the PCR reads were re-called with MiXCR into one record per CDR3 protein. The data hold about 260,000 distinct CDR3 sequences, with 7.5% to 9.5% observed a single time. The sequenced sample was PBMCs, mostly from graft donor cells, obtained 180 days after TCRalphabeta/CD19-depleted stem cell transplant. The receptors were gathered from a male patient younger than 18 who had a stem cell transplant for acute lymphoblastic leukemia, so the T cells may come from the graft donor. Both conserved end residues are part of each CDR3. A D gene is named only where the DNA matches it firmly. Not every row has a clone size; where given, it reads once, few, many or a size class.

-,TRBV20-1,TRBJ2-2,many,TGCAGTGCCCCGCCCTCGCCAGGGTACACCGGGGAGCTGTTTTTT,CSAPPSPGYTGELFF
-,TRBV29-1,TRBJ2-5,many,TGCAGCGTGAAGCGGTCACAAGAGACCCAGTACTTC,CSVKRSQETQYF
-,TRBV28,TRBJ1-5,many,TGTGCCAGCAGTCCCGCCGCAGGGGCCAGCAATCAGCCCCAGCATTTT,CASSPAAGASNQPQHF
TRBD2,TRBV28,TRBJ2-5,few,TGTGCCAGCAGTCCGCGGGCGGGGACTAAAATGAGCGAGACCCAGTACTTC,CASSPRAGTKMSETQYF
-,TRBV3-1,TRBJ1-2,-,TGTGCCACCAGCCAAGGCCCGGGAGGGAGGAATGGCTACACCTTC,CATSQGPGGRNGYTF
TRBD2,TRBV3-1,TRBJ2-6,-,TGTGCCAGCCGCCACGGGGGGGGGTCCTCTGGGGCCAACGTCCTGACTTTC,CASRHGGGSSGANVLTF
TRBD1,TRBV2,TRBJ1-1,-,TGTGCCAGCAGCACTCCGGGACAGGGGGCGCCTCGGACTGAAGCTTTCTTT,CASSTPGQGAPRTEAFF
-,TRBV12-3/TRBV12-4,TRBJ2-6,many,TGTGCCAGCACCCGGGTGACTGGGGCCAACGTCCTGACTTTC,CASTRVTGANVLTF
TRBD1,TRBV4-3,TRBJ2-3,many,TGCGCCAGCAGCCAAGATCTGGGCAGGGGGCAGGGAGATACGCAGTATTTT,CASSQDLGRGQGDTQYF
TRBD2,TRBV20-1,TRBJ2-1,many,TGCAGTGCTTTCCTAGCGGGGGTCTACTACAATGAGCAGTTCTTC,CSAFLAGVYYNEQFF
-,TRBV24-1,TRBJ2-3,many,TGTGCCACCAGTGATTTGAGGACGCAGTATTTT,CATSDLRTQYF
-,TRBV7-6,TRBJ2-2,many,TGTGCCAGCAGCCGCGGCTACCCCGGGGAGCTGTTTTTT,CASSRGYPGELFF
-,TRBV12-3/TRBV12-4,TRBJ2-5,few,TGTGCCAGCAGTTTGGGGGCGGAGACCCAGTACTTC,CASSLGAETQYF
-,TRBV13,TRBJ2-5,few,TGTGCCAGCAGCTTAGGGGCGTGGGAGACCCAGTACTTC,CASSLGAWETQYF
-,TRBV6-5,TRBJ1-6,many,TGTGCCAGCGGGCGGGACGGCGGTAATTCACCCCTCCACTTT,CASGRDGGNSPLHF
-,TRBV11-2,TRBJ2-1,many,TGTGCCAGCAGCTACGACGACCGGGATGAGCAGTTCTTC,CASSYDDRDEQFF
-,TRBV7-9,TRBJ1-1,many,TGTGCCAGCAGCTTTGGCAGGGTTAACACTGAAGCTTTCTTT,CASSFGRVNTEAFF
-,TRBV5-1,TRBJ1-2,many,TGCGCCAGCAGCACTTCAGGGGACCTCCTCTATGGCTACACCTTC,CASSTSGDLLYGYTF
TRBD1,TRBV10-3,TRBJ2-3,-,TGTGCCATCACCCGGACAGGGGGCACAGATACGCAGTATTTT,CAITRTGGTDTQYF
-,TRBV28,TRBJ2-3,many,TGTGCCAGCAGTTTCAGTGGCCAGGGCACAGATACGCAGTATTTT,CASSFSGQGTDTQYF
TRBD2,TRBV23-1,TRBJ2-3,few,TGCGCCAGCAGTCAATCGAGCGGGACTAGCGGGCCACACACAGATACGCAGTATTTT,CASSQSSGTSGPHTDTQYF
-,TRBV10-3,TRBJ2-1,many,TGTGCCATCAGTGAGGGTAACGGGGCGAGCTCCTACAATGAGCAGTTCTTC,CAISEGNGASSYNEQFF
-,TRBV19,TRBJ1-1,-,TGTGTCTCGAGGGGCGACACTGAAGCTTTCTTT,CVSRGDTEAFF
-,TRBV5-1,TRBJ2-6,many,TGCGCCAGCAGCACTGGGCTTGGGGCCAACGTCCTGACTTTC,CASSTGLGANVLTF
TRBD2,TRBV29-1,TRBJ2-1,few,TGCAGCGTTGAAGATCTGAGCGGGAGGGGGGAAGAGCAGTTCTTC,CSVEDLSGRGEEQFF
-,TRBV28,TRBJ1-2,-,TGTGCCAGCAGCCTAATACTCTACGGTGGCTACACCTTC,CASSLILYGGYTF
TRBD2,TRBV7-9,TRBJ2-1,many,TGTGCCAGCAGCTATGGACTAGCCGTACTATACAATGAGCAGTTCTTC,CASSYGLAVLYNEQFF
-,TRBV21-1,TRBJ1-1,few,TGTGCCAGCAGCAAAGACCAGAAAGCTTTCTTT,CASSKDQKAFF
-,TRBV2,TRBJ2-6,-,TGTGCCAGCAGCGAGGAGACAGTTACATTTGGGGCCAACGTCCTGACTTTC,CASSEETVTFGANVLTF
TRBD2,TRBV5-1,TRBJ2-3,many,TGCGCCAGCAGTCCGACTAGCAGCACAGATACGCAGTATTTT,CASSPTSSTDTQYF
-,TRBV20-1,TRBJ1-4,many,TGCAGTGCTAGGGGGGGCTGGGAAAAACTGTTTTTT,CSARGGWEKLFF
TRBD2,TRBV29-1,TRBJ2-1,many,TGCAGCGTTCGTGGGCTAGCGGGAGTTTATGAGCAGTTCTTC,CSVRGLAGVYEQFF
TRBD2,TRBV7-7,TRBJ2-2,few,TGTGCTAGCAGCTTGGGTCCGAGCGGGAGTTCCGGGGAGCTGTTTTTT,CASSLGPSGSSGELFF